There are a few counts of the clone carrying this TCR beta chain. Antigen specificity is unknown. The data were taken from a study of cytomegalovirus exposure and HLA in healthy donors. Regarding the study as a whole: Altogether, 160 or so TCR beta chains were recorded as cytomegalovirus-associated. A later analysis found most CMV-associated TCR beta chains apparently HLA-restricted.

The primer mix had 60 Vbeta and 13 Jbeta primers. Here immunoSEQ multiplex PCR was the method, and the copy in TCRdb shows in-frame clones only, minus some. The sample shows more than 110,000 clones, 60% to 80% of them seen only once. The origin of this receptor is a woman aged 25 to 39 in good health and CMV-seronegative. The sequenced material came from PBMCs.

DNA of the CDR3: TGTGCCAGCAGGTCACCCGGGGGGGCCCAGCATTTT. This encodes CASRSPGGAQHF. The chain uses TRBV6-5 and TRBJ1-5, with a possible D match to TRBD1 (5 bases). Between the trimmed V and J ends, which lost 6 bases and 11 bases, there was a span of 14 bases. This CDR3 is built from 12 residues. Germline assignment: CDR1 MNHEY and CDR2 SVGAGI.